This T cell receptor (beta chain) is from a study of Ad26.COV2.S vaccination and SARS-CoV-2 variants. Study in general: Ad26.COV2.S shots went into the muscle once or twice, 56 days apart.

This CDR3 region has 13 residues. Trimming stripped 6 bases from V and 4 bases from J, with 12 bases between. Germline V CDR1 and CDR2: LNHDA, SQIVND (reference sequence). Method: immunoSEQ multiplex PCR; TCRdb's copy keeps in-frame clones and lacks some. The top ten hold approximately 7% of the sample, which has about 400,000 clones, roughly 85% seen once. Treatment here: some 20 received Ad26.COV2.S at low or high dose, single or two shots; about 5 received placebo; per-sample allocation not given. Samples were taken on day 63 after the first vaccine or placebo injection. An adult aged 18-55 years in Boston served as the donor.

The TCR was taken from a person between 18 and 59 years old who received the Ad26.COV2.S COVID-19 vaccine or a placebo. This specimen consisted of peripheral blood, obtained in a trial of Ad26.COV2.S vaccine versus placebo. This chain uses TRBV19 with TRBJ2-5; unclear D gene. The CDR3 is CASSSGPGETQYF. CDR3 in DNA: TGTGCCAGTAGCTCGGGCCCGGGAGAGACCCAGTACTTC.